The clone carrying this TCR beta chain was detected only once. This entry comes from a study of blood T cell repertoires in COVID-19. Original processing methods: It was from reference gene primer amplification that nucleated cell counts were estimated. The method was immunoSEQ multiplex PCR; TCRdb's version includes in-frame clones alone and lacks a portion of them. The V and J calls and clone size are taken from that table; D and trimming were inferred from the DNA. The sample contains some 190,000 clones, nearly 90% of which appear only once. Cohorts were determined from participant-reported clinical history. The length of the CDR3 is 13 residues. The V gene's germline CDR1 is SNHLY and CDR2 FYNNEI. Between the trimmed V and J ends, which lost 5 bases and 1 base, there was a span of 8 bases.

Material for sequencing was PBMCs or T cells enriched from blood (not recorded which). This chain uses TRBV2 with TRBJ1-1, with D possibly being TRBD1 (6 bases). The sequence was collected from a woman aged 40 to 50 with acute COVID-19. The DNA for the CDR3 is TGTGCCAGCAGTCGGACAGAGAACACTGAAGCTTTCTTT. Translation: CASSRTENTEAFF.